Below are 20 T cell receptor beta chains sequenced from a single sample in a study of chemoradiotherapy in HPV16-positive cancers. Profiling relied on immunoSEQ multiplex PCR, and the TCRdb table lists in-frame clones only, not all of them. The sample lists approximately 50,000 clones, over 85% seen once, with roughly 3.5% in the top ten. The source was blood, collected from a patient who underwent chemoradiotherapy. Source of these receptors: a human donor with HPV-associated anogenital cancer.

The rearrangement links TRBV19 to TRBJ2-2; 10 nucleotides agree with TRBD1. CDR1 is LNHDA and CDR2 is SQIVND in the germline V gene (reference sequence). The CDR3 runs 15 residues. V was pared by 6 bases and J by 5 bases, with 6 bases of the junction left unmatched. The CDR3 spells CASSIDRGLTGELFF. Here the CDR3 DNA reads TGTGCCAGTAGCATCGACAGGGGGCTAACCGGGGAGCTGTTTTTT. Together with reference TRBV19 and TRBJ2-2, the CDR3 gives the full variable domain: DGGITQSPKYLFRKEGQNVTLSCEQNLNHDAMYWYRQDPGQGLRLIYYSQIVNDFQKGDIAEGYSVSREKKESFPLTVTSAQKNPTAFYLCASSIDRGLTGELFFGEGSRLTVL.

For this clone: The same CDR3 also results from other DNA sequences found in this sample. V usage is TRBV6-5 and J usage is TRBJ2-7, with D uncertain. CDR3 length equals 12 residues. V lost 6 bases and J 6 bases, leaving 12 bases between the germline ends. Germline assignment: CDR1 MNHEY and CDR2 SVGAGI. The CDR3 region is CASSRTPAEQYF. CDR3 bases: TGTGCCAGCAGCCGCACCCCGGCCGAGCAGTACTTC.

The CDR3 DNA is TGTGCCAGCAGCTTAAACAGGAGGAACACTGAAGCTTTCTTT. As protein: CASSLNRRNTEAFF. The V and J genes are TRBV7-2 and TRBJ1-1; a possible D gene is TRBD1 (5 bases). The germline V and J ends were trimmed by 2 bases and 1 base, with 8 bases remaining between them. This CDR3 is 14 amino acids long. Germline V CDR1 and CDR2: SGHTA, FQGNSA.

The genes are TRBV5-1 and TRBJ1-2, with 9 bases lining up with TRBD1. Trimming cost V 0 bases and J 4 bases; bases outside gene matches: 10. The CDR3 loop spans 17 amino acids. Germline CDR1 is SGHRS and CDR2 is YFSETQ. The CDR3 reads CASSLALRTGAFYGYTF. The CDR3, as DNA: TGCGCCAGCAGCTTGGCCCTTCGGACAGGGGCCTTCTATGGCTACACCTTC.

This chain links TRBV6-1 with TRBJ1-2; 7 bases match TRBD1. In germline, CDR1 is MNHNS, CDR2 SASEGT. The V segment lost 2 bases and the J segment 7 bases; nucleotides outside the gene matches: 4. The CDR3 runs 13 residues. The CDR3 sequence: CASSEITGVGYTF. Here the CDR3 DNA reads TGTGCCAGCAGTGAAATTACAGGGGTTGGCTACACCTTC.

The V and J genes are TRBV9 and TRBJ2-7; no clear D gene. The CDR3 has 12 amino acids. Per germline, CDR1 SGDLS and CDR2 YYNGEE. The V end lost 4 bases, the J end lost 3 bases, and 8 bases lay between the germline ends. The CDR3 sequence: CASSSSHYEQYF. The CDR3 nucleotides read TGTGCCAGCAGCTCCTCGCACTACGAGCAGTACTTC. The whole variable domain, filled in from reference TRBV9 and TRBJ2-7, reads DSGVTQTPKHLITATGQRVTLRCSPRSGDLSVYWYQQSLDQGLQFLIQYYNGEERAKGNILERFSAQQFPDLHSELNLSSLELGDSALYFCASSSSHYEQYFGPGTRLTVT.

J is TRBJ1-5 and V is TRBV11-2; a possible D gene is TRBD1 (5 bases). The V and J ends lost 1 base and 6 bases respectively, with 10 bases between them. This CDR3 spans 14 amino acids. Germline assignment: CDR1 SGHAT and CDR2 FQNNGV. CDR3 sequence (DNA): TGTGCCAGCAGCTTAGCAGGGACGGGTCAGCCCCAGCATTTT. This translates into CASSLAGTGQPQHF.

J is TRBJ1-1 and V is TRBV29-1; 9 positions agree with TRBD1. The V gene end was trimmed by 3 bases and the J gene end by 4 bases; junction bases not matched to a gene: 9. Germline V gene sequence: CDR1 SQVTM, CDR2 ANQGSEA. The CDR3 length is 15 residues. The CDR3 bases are TGCAGCGTTGAGAGCGGGTGGACAGGGGCCACTGAAGCTTTCTTT. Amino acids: CSVESGWTGATEAFF.

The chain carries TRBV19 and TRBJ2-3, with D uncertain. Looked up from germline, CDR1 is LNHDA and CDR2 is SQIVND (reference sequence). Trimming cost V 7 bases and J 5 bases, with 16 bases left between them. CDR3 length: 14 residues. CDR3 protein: CASTLDAYRDTQYF. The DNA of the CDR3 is TGTGCCAGTACGCTTGATGCCTATAGAGATACGCAGTATTTT.

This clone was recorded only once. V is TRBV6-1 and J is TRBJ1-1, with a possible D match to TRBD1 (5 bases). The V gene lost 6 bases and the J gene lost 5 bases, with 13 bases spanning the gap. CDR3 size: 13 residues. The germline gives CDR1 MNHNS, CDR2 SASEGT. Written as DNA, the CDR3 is TGTGCCAGCAGCGTGGGGGAGGAAACTGAAGCTTTCTTT. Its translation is CASSVGEETEAFF.

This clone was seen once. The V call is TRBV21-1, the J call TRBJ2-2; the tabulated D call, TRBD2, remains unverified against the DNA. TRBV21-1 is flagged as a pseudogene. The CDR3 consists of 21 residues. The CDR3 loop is CASSSCGQRGGRGANTGELFF. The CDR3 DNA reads TGTGCCAGCAGCTCGTGTGGACAAAGGGGAGGGAGGGGCGCGAACACCGGGGAGCTGTTTTTT.

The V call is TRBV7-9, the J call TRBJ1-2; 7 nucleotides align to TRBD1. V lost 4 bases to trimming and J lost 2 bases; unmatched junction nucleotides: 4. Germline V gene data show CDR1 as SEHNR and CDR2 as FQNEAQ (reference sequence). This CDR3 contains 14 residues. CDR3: CASSSTGTNYGYTF. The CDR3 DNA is TGTGCCAGCAGCTCGACAGGGACCAACTATGGCTACACCTTC. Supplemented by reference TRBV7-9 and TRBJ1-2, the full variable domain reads DTGVSQNPRHKITKRGQNVTFRCDPISEHNRLYWYRQTLGQGPEFLTYFQNEAQLEKSRLLSDRFSAERPKGSFSTLEIQRTEQGDSAMYLCASSSTGTNYGYTFGSGTRLTVV.

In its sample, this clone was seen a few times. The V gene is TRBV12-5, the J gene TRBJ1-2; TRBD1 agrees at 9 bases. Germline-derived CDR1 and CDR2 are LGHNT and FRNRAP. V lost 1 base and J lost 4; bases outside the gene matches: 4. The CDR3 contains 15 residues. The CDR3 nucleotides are TGTGCTAGTGGTTTGGGGGACAGGGAAGGCTATGGCTACACCTTC. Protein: CASGLGDREGYGYTF.

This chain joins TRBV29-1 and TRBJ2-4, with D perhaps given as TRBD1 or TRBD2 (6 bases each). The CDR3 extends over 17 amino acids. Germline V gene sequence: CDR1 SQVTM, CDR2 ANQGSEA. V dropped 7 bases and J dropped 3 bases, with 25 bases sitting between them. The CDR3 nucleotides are TGCAGCGCTGCCGGGGTTACAAGGGGGGTCATCAAAAACATTCAGTACTTC. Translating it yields CSAAGVTRGVIKNIQYF.

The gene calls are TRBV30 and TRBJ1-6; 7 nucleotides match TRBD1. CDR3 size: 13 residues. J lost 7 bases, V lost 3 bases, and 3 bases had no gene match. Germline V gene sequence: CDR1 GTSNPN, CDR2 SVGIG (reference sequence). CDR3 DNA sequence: TGTGCCTGGAGGGAAGGGGGCAATTCACCCCTCCACTTT. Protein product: CAWREGGNSPLHF.

The CDR3 region is CASSEEAAYEQYF. The CDR3 bases are TGTGCCAGCAGTGAAGAGGCGGCCTACGAGCAGTACTTC. The rearrangement links TRBV6-1 to TRBJ2-7; D remains unclear. This CDR3 has 13 amino acids. V dropped 1 base and J dropped 2 bases, with 6 bases sitting between them. Germline assignment: CDR1 MNHNS and CDR2 SASEGT.

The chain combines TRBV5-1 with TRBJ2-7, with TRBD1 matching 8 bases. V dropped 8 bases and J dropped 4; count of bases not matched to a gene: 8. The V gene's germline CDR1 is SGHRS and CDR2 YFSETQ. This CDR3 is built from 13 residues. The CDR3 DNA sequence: TGCGCCAGTGGGCCAGGGGGCTTTTACGAGCAGTACTTC. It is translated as CASGPGGFYEQYF. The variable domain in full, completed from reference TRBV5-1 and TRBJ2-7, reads KAGVTQTPRYLIKTRGQQVTLSCSPISGHRSVSWYQQTPGQGLQFLFEYFSETQRNKGNFPGRFSGRQFSNSRSEMNVSTLELGDSALYLCASGPGGFYEQYFGPGTRLTVT.

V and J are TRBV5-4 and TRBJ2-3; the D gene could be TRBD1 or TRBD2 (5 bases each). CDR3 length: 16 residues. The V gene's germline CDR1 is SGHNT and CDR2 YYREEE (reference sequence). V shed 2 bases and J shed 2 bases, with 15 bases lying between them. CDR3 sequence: CASSLSGPTITDTQYF. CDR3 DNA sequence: TGTGCCAGCAGCTTATCGGGACCGACCATCACAGATACGCAGTATTTT.

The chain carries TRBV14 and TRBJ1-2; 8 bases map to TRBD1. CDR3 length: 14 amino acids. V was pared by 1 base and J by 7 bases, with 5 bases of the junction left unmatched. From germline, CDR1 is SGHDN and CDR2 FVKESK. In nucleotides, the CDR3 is TGTGCCAGCAGCCAAGCTCAGGGGGCTGTTGGCTACACCTTC. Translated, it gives CASSQAQGAVGYTF.

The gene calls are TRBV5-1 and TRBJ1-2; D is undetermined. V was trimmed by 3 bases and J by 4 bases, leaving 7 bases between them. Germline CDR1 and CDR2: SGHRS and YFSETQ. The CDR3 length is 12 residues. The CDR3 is CASSSDRYGYTF. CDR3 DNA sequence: TGCGCCAGCAGCTCGGACCGCTATGGCTACACCTTC.